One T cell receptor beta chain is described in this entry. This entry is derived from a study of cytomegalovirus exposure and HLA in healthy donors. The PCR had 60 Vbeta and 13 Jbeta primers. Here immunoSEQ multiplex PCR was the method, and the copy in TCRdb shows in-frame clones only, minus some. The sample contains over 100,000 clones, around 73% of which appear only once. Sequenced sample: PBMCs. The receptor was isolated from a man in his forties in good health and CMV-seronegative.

CDR3 residues: CASSVGEGATQPQHF. In nucleotides, the CDR3 is TGTGCCAGCAGCGTCGGGGAGGGAGCTACTCAGCCCCAGCATTTT. The V gene is TRBV5-6, the J gene TRBJ1-5; D unclear. This CDR3 is built from 15 residues. Germline V gives CDR1 SGHDT, CDR2 YYEEEE. V lost 4 bases, J lost 6 bases, and 17 bases lay in between.